This entry lists 23 T cell receptor beta chains sequenced from one sample in a study of cytomegalovirus exposure and HLA in healthy donors. The PCR was carried out with 60 Vbeta primers and 13 Jbeta primers. Assay: immunoSEQ multiplex PCR; the TCRdb copy retains only in-frame clones and omits some. This sample carries 120,000 or so clones, 75% to 90% of them seen once, and the ten largest clones take 1%. Input material: PBMCs. These receptors were obtained from a man in his forties in good health and CMV-seronegative.

The rearrangement links TRBV19 to TRBJ2-3, with TRBD1 matching over 9 bases. The J segment lost 4 bases and the V segment lost 5 bases, leaving 1 base of the junction unmatched. The CDR3 loop spans 13 amino acids. In germline, CDR1 is LNHDA, CDR2 SQIVND (reference sequence). CDR3 loop: CASSGQGPDTQYF. The CDR3, as DNA: TGTGCCAGTAGTGGACAGGGGCCAGATACGCAGTATTTT.

The rearrangement joins TRBV5-1 to TRBJ2-1; possible D gene TRBD1, 7 bases. CDR1 is SGHRS and CDR2 is YFSETQ in the germline V gene. The V end was cut by 6 bases, the J end by 2 bases, with 15 bases between. This CDR3 comprises 15 residues. Here the CDR3 reads CASTRETGTYNEQFF. In DNA, the CDR3 is TGCGCCAGCACTCGGGAGACAGGGACCTACAATGAGCAGTTCTTC.

This chain connects TRBV2 to TRBJ1-4; 7 bases line up with TRBD1. Germline V lookup: CDR1 SNHLY, CDR2 FYNNEI. This CDR3 has 14 residues. Trimming cost V 7 bases and J 1 base; bases outside gene matches: 3. CDR3 coding DNA: TGTGCCAGCACAAGACAGGGAACTAATGAAAAACTGTTTTTT. Encoded protein: CASTRQGTNEKLFF.

The chain couples TRBV7-2 to TRBJ2-5, with D possibly being TRBD2 (7 bases). The J call may be in error: the DNA end matches TRBJ2-7 better. Germline CDR1 and CDR2: SGHTA and FQGNSA. The length of the CDR3 is 15 residues. The CDR3 reads CASSHRGAGDYEQYF. CDR3 sequence (DNA): TGTGCCAGCAGCCATCGGGGGGCGGGAGACTACGAGCAGTACTTC.

The rearrangement uses TRBV18 and TRBJ1-4; 10 bases are a match to TRBD1. The CDR3 covers 14 residues. Trimming took 4 bases from V and 7 from J; bases not matched to a gene: 3. CDR1 is KGHSH, CDR2 LQKENI, per germline. The CDR3 nucleotides are TGTGCCAGCTCACGGGACAGGGGAGGTGAAAAACTGTTTTTT. Its translation is CASSRDRGGEKLFF. Based on the CDR3 plus reference TRBV18 and TRBJ1-4, the full variable domain is NAGVMQNPRHLVRRRGQEARLRCSPMKGHSHVYWYRQLPEEGLKFMVYLQKENIIDESGMPKERFSAEFPKEGPSILRIQQVVRGDSAAYFCASSRDRGGEKLFFGSGTQLSVL.

The chain couples TRBV4-2 to TRBJ1-3, with 7 bases that match TRBD1. From germline, CDR1 is LGHNA and CDR2 YNFKEQ. The V gene end was trimmed by 0 bases and the J gene end by 2 bases; junction bases not matched to a gene: 1. This CDR3 region has 15 residues. The CDR3, as DNA: TGTGCCAGCAGCCAAGACGGGACAGCTGGAAACACCATATATTTT. Translated: CASSQDGTAGNTIYF.

This clone turned up a few times. The rearrangement links TRBV9 to TRBJ2-5, with 8 bases lining up with TRBD1. With 3 bases clipped from V and 3 bases from J, the junction kept 7 bases outside the gene matches. The CDR3 length is 15 residues. CDR1 SGDLS and CDR2 YYNGEE come from the germline V gene. The CDR3: CASSAYGTGEETQYF. The CDR3 DNA sequence: TGTGCCAGCAGCGCATACGGGACAGGAGAAGAGACCCAGTACTTC.

The rearrangement links TRBV2 to TRBJ1-1; no clear D. The CDR3 length is 12 residues. V was shortened by 6 bases and J by 2 bases, with 7 bases between the two germline ends. Germline V gives CDR1 SNHLY, CDR2 FYNNEI. In DNA, the CDR3 is TGTGCCAGCAGCCGACAAAACACTGAAGCTTTCTTT. It codes for CASSRQNTEAFF.

V is TRBV28 and J is TRBJ1-1, with 7 bases matching TRBD1. J was trimmed by 4 bases and V by 6 bases; bases with no gene match: 8. Germline values: CDR1 MDHEN, CDR2 SYDVKM. The CDR3 contains 14 residues. CDR3 sequence reads: CASSPTGMGTEAFF. CDR3 DNA: TGTGCCAGCAGCCCGACAGGGATGGGCACTGAAGCTTTCTTT. The complete variable domain, with remaining parts taken from reference TRBV28 and TRBJ1-1, reads DVKVTQSSRYLVKRTGEKVFLECVQDMDHENMFWYRQDPGLGLRLIYFSYDVKMKEKGDIPEGYSVSREKKERFSLILESASTNQTSMYLCASSPTGMGTEAFFGQGTRLTVV.

The chain links TRBV6-6 to TRBJ2-5; 8 bases align to TRBD1. The CDR3 sequence is 12 residues long. Looked up from germline, CDR1 is MNHNY and CDR2 is SVGAGI (reference sequence). Germline trimming cut 10 bases from V and 5 bases from J; bases unmatched to any gene: 6. The CDR3 sequence: CATTGGTETQYF. CDR3 DNA: TGTGCCACCACAGGGGGAACGGAGACCCAGTACTTC.

The V gene is TRBV15, the J gene TRBJ1-1, with 9 bases matching TRBD1. The germline CDR1 and CDR2 sequences are LNHNV and YYDKDF (reference sequence). J was trimmed by 0 bases and V by 0 bases; bases with no gene match: 8. The CDR3 is made up of 18 amino acids. The CDR3 loop is CATSRDWGRDRVNTEAFF. In DNA form, the CDR3 reads TGTGCCACCAGCAGAGATTGGGGAAGGGACAGGGTGAACACTGAAGCTTTCTTT.

This clone has only a few counts. The chain has TRBV30 and TRBJ1-6; D might be TRBD1 (6 bases). The CDR3 length is 14 residues. Germline V gene data show CDR1 as GTSNPN and CDR2 as SVGIG (reference sequence). Trimming removed 3 bases at V and 7 bases at J, with 13 bases between. CDR3 loop: CAWRDSGANSPLHF. CDR3 coding DNA: TGTGCCTGGAGGGACAGTGGGGCCAATTCACCCCTCCACTTT.

The chain combines TRBV2 with TRBJ2-1; 10 positions match TRBD1. J lost 4 bases, V lost 5 bases, and 5 bases had no gene match. CDR1 and CDR2 (germline): SNHLY, FYNNEI. This CDR3 spans 15 amino acids. Here the CDR3 reads CASSSDRGRYNEQFF. Written as DNA, the CDR3 is TGTGCCAGCAGTTCCGACAGGGGGCGATACAATGAGCAGTTCTTC. Full variable domain (remainder filled in from reference TRBV2 and TRBJ2-1): EPEVTQTPSHQVTQMGQEVILRCVPISNHLYFYWYRQILGQKVEFLVSFYNNEISEKSEIFDDQFSVERPDGSNFTLKIRSTKLEDSAMYFCASSSDRGRYNEQFFGPGTRLTVL.

This clone showed up just once. This chain connects TRBV6-7 to TRBJ1-5, with D possibly being TRBD1 (6 bases). TRBV6-7 is an ORF; its function is uncertain. The CDR3 runs 18 residues. Deletions cut 6 bases from V and 0 bases from J, with 21 bases between. CDR3: CASSPWTARANSNQPQHF. Written as DNA, the CDR3 is TGTGCCAGCAGCCCCTGGACAGCGAGGGCAAATAGCAATCAGCCCCAGCATTTT.

In this sample, this clone turned up a few times. The rearrangement joins TRBV7-9 to TRBJ2-2, with D tentatively TRBD2 (6 bases). The germline V and J ends were trimmed by 5 bases and 3 bases, with 10 bases remaining between them. This CDR3 has 14 amino acids. CDR1 and CDR2 from the germline V gene are SEHNR and FQNEAQ (reference sequence). CDR3 in amino acids: CASSPDYYTGELFF. The DNA of the CDR3 is TGTGCCAGCAGCCCGGACTACTACACCGGGGAGCTGTTTTTT. Supplemented by reference TRBV7-9 and TRBJ2-2, the full variable domain reads DTGVSQNPRHKITKRGQNVTFRCDPISEHNRLYWYRQTLGQGPEFLTYFQNEAQLEKSRLLSDRFSAERPKGSFSTLEIQRTEQGDSAMYLCASSPDYYTGELFFGEGSRLTVL.

The chain has TRBV5-1 and TRBJ2-5, with D unclear. The CDR3 loop spans 15 amino acids. Germline CDR1 reads SGHRS; CDR2 reads YFSETQ. V was trimmed by 0 bases and J by 2 bases, leaving 11 bases between them. The CDR3 DNA reads as TGCGCCAGCAGCTTGGGCAGGTCACTTCAAGAGACCCAGTACTTC. Residues: CASSLGRSLQETQYF. Full variable domain (remainder filled in from reference TRBV5-1 and TRBJ2-5): KAGVTQTPRYLIKTRGQQVTLSCSPISGHRSVSWYQQTPGQGLQFLFEYFSETQRNKGNFPGRFSGRQFSNSRSEMNVSTLELGDSALYLCASSLGRSLQETQYFGPGTRLLVL.

This chain's CDR3 is CASSMAGTGGTEAFF. The DNA for the CDR3 is TGTGCCAGTAGTATGGCCGGGACAGGGGGAACTGAAGCTTTCTTT. V is TRBV19 and J is TRBJ1-1, with 11 positions matching TRBD1. Germline V CDR1 and CDR2: LNHDA, SQIVND (reference sequence). The CDR3 length is 15 residues. V lost 3 bases to trimming and J lost 5 bases; unmatched junction nucleotides: 5. Supplemented by reference TRBV19 and TRBJ1-1, the full variable domain reads DGGITQSPKYLFRKEGQNVTLSCEQNLNHDAMYWYRQDPGQGLRLIYYSQIVNDFQKGDIAEGYSVSREKKESFPLTVTSAQKNPTAFYLCASSMAGTGGTEAFFGQGTRLTVV.

This chain joins TRBV27 and TRBJ2-7, with 10 bases identical to TRBD2. Germline CDR1 and CDR2: MNHEY and SMNVEV (reference sequence). After removal of 5 bases from V and 2 bases from J, the junction contained 3 bases not matched to a gene. CDR3 length: 14 amino acids. The CDR3 is CASSPSGRTYEQYF. Here the CDR3 DNA reads TGTGCCAGCAGTCCTAGCGGGAGAACCTACGAGCAGTACTTC.

This clone appeared a single time. The chain has TRBV9 and TRBJ1-3; D is uncertain. Trimming shortened V by 4 bases and J by 1 base, and 9 bases separated the two germline ends. Germline CDR1 is SGDLS and CDR2 is YYNGEE. This CDR3 spans 14 amino acids. This CDR3 reads CASSLATSGNTIYF. Written as DNA, the CDR3 is TGTGCCAGCAGCCTTGCGACATCTGGAAACACCATATATTTT.

This clone was recorded a few times. The chain links TRBV4-2 to TRBJ2-7; TRBD2 matches at 11 bases. Germline loops: CDR1 LGHNA, CDR2 YNFKEQ. The CDR3 consists of 16 residues. Losses at the gene ends were 3 bases for V and 6 bases for J; bases not matched to a gene: 10. The CDR3 is CASSHLLAGEFSEQYF. CDR3 sequence (DNA): TGTGCCAGCAGCCACTTACTAGCGGGGGAGTTTTCCGAGCAGTACTTC.

This clone was seen a few times. The chain couples TRBV2 to TRBJ2-7; TRBD2 aligns across 10 bases. The CDR3 totals 14 residues. Germline V CDR1 and CDR2: SNHLY, FYNNEI. The junction had 5 bases not matched to a gene; V was cut back by 6 bases and J by 3 bases. The CDR3 region is CASSGTSVGYEQYF. In nucleotides, the CDR3 is TGTGCCAGCAGCGGGACTAGCGTCGGCTACGAGCAGTACTTC.

This rearrangement joins TRBV29-1 to TRBJ2-5; 10 bases match TRBD1. The germline gives CDR1 SQVTM, CDR2 ANQGSEA. The CDR3 spans 15 residues. V was pared by 5 bases and J by 7 bases, with 13 bases of the junction left unmatched. The CDR3 bases are TGCAGCGTTCCCCCCTCCGGGACAGGGGCCGGGACCCAGTACTTC. Amino acids: CSVPPSGTGAGTQYF.

The genes are TRBV30 and TRBJ1-2, with no clear D. The V gene lost 0 bases and the J gene lost 2 bases, with 7 bases spanning the gap. In germline, CDR1 is GTSNPN, CDR2 SVGIG (reference sequence). The CDR3 runs to 13 residues. The CDR3 spells CAWSVAGNYGYTF. CDR3 DNA sequence: TGTGCCTGGAGTGTAGCAGGCAACTATGGCTACACCTTC.